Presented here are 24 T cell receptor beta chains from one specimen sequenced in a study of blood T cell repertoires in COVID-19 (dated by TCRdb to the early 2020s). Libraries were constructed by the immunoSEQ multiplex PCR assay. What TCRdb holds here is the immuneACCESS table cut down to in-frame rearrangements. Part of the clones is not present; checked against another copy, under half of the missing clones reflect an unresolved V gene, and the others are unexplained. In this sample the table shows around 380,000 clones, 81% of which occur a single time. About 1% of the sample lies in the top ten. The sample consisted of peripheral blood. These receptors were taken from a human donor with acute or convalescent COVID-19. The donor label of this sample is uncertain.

In DNA, the CDR3 is TGTGCCACCAGTGGTGCGGGAGGAATCTATGGCTACACCTTC. This codes for CATSGAGGIYGYTF. The chain combines TRBV24-1 with TRBJ1-2, with no clear D. The V end lost 5 bases, the J end lost 4 bases, and 13 bases lay between the germline ends. CDR1 is KGHDR, CDR2 SFDVKD, per germline. The CDR3 loop spans 14 amino acids.

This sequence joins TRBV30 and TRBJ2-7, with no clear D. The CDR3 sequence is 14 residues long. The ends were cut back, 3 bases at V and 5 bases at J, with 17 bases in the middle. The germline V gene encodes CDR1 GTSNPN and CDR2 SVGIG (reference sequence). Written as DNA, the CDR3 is TGTGCCTGGAGCCGGTATCAAGCCCTCAACGAGCAGTACTTC. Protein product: CAWSRYQALNEQYF.

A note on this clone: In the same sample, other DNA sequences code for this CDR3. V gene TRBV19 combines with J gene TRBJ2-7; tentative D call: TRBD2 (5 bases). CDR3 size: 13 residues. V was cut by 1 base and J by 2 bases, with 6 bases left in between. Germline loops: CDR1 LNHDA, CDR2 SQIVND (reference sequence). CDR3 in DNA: TGTGCCAGTAGTATAGCCGGGGCCTACGAGCAGTACTTC. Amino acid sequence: CASSIAGAYEQYF.

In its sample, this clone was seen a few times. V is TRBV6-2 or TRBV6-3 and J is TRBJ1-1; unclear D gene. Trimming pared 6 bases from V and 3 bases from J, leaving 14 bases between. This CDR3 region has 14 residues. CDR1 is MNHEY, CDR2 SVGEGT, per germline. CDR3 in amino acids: CASSPMRAHTEAFF. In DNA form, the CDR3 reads TGTGCCAGCAGCCCTATGAGGGCGCACACTGAAGCTTTCTTT.

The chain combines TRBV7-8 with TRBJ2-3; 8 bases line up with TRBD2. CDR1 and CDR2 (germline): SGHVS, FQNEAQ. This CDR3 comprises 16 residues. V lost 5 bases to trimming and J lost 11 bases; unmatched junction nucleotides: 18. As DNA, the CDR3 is TGTGCCAGCAGCCTATTAGCGGGACGCGGCCAAACAAGGCAGTATTTT. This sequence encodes CASSLLAGRGQTRQYF. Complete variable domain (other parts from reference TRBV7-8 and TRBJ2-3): GAGVSQSPRYKVAKRGQDVALRCDPISGHVSLFWYQQALGQGPEFLTYFQNEAQLDKSGLPSDRFFAERPEGSVSTLKIQRTQQEDSAVYLCASSLLAGRGQTRQYFGPGTRLTVL.

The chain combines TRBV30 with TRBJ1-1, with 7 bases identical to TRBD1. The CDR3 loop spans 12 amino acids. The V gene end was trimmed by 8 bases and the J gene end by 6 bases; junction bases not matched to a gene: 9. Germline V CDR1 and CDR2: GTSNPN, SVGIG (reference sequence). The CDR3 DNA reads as TGTGCCCGGGACCGGGACAGCGCTGAAGCTTTCTTT. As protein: CARDRDSAEAFF.

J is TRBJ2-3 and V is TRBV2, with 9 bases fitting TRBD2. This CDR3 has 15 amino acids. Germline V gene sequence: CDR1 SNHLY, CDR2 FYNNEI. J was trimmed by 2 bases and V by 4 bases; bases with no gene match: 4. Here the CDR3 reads CASSALAGPTDTQYF. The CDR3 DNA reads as TGTGCCAGCAGTGCCCTAGCGGGGCCCACAGATACGCAGTATTTT.

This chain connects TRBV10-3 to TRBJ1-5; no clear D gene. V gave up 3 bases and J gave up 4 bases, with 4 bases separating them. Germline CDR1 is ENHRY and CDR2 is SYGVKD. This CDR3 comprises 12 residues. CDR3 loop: CAISEQNQPQHF. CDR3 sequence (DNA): TGTGCCATCAGTGAACAGAATCAGCCCCAGCATTTT.

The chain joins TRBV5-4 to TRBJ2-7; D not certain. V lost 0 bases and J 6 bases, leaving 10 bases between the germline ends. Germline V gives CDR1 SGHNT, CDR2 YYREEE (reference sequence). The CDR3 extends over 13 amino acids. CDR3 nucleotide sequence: TGTGCCAGCAGCTTGGTTGGCCTCCCCGAGCAGTACTTC. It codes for CASSLVGLPEQYF.

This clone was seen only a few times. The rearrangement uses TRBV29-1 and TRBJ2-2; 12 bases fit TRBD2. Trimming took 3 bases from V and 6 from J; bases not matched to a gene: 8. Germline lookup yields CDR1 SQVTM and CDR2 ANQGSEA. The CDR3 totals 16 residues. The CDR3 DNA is TGCAGCGTTGAGGGGCTAGCGGGAGGGCCAGCCGGGGAGCTGTTTTTT. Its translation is CSVEGLAGGPAGELFF.

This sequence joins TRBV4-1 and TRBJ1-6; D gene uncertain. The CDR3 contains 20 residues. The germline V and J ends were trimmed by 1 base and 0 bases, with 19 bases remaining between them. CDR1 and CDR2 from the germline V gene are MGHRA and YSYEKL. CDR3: CASSQVLGFGFSSYNSPLHF. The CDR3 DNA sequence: TGCGCCAGCAGCCAAGTTCTAGGATTCGGATTTAGCTCCTATAATTCACCCCTCCACTTT.

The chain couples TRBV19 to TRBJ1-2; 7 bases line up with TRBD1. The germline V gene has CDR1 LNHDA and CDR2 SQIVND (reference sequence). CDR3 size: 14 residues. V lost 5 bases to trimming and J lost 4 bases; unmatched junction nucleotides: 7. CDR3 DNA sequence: TGTGCCAGTAGTTTCGACAGGGTATCCTATGGCTACACCTTC. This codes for CASSFDRVSYGYTF.

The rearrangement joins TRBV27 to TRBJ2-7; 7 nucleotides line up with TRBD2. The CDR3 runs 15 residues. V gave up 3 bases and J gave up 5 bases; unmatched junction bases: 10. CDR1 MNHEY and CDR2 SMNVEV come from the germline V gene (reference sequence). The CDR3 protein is CASSFRVAGVHEQYF. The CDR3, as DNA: TGTGCCAGCAGTTTTCGGGTTGCGGGAGTCCACGAGCAGTACTTC.

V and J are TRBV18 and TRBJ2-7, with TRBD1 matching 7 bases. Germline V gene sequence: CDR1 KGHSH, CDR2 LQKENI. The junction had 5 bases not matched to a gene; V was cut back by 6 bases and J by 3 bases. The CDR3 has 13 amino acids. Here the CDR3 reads CASSQGQNYEQYF. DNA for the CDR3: TGTGCCAGCTCCCAGGGACAGAACTACGAGCAGTACTTC.

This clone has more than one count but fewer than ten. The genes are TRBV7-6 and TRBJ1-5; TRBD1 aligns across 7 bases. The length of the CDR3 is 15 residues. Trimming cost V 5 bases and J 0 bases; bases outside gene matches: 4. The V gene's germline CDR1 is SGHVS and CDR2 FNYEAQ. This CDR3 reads CASSEQGPSNQPQHF. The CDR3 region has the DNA TGTGCCAGCAGCGAACAGGGGCCTAGCAATCAGCCCCAGCATTTT.

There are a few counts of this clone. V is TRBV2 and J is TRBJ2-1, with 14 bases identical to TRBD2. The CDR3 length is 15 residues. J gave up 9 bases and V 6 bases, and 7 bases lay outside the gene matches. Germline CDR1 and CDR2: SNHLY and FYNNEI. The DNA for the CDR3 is TGTGCCAGCAGAAGACTAGCGGGGGGGCCGGTTGAGCAGTTCTTC. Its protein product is CASRRLAGGPVEQFF.

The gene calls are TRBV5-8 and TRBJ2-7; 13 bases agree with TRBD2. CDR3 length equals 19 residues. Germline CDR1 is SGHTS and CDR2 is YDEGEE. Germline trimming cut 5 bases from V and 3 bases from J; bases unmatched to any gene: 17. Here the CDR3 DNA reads TGTGCCAGCAGTTCCAGTCCTTCCCGGGGACTAGCGGGGTACTACGAGCAGTACTTC. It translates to CASSSSPSRGLAGYYEQYF.

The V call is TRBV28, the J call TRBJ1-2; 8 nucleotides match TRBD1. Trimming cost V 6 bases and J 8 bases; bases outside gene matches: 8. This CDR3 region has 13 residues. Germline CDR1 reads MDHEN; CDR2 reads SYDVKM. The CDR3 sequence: CASSPDRVGGYTF. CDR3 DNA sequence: TGTGCCAGCAGCCCGGACAGGGTTGGGGGCTACACCTTC.

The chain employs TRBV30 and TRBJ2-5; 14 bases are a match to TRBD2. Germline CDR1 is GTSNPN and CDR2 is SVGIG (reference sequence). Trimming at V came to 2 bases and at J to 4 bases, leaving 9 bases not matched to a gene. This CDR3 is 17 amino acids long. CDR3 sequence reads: CAWSSGRLAGGRETQYF. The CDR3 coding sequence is TGTGCCTGGAGTTCGGGGAGACTAGCGGGGGGGCGAGAGACCCAGTACTTC.

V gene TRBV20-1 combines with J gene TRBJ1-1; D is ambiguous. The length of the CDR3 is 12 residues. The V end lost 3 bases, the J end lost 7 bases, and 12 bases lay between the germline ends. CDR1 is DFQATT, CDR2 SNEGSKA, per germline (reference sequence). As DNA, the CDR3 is TGCAGTGCTAGTGAGGGAGTCGGTGAAGCTTTCTTT. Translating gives CSASEGVGEAFF.

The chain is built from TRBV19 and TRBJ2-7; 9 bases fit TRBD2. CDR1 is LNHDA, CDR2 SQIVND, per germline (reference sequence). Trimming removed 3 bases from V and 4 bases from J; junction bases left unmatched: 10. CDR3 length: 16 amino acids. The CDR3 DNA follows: TGTGCCAGTAGTATGCCCGGCGGGAGGGGTCTGTACGAGCAGTACTTC. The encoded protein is CASSMPGGRGLYEQYF.

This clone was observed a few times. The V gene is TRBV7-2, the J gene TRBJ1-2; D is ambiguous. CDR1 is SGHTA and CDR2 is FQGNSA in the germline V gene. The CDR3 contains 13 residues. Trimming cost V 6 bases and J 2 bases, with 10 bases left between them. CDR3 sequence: CASRSPPNYGYTF. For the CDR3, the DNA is TGTGCCAGCAGGAGTCCCCCAAACTATGGCTACACCTTC.

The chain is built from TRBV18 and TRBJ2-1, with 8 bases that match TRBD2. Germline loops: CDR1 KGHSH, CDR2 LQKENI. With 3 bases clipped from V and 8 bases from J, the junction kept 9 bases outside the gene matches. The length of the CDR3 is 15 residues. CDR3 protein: CASSPSGGERHEQFF. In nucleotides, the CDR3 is TGTGCCAGCTCACCTTCCGGGGGGGAGAGGCATGAGCAGTTCTTC.

The CDR3 DNA reads as TGTGCCACCAGAGGACTGAACCTGCGGCAGTTCTTC. Its protein product is CATRGLNLRQFF. The J gene is TRBJ2-1, the V gene TRBV19, with a tentative D call TRBD2 (5 bases). V dropped 10 bases and J dropped 12 bases, with 19 bases sitting between them. This CDR3 region has 12 residues. Germline assignment: CDR1 LNHDA and CDR2 SQIVND (reference sequence).